Below, 9 T cell receptor beta chains from the same sample are listed, as sequenced in a study of cytomegalovirus exposure and HLA in healthy donors. With 60 Vbeta and 13 Jbeta primers, the PCR was carried out. Libraries were prepared by immunoSEQ multiplex PCR; TCRdb keeps only in-frame clonotypes and omits some of them. The sample totals under 45,000 clones. The sample was PBMCs. These receptors were taken from a male donor in good health and CMV-seronegative.

The V call is TRBV5-1, the J call TRBJ2-6; D is ambiguous. Trimming stripped 0 bases from V and 2 bases from J, with 18 bases between. The CDR3 loop spans 19 amino acids. Per the germline V gene, CDR1 is SGHRS and CDR2 is YFSETQ. The CDR3 bases are TGCGCCAGCAGCTTGGCCATGTCCCTCTCCCAGACTGGGGCCAACGTCCTGACTTTC. Translation gives CASSLAMSLSQTGANVLTF.

This chain joins TRBV19 and TRBJ2-5; unclear D gene. Per germline, CDR1 LNHDA and CDR2 SQIVND (reference sequence). CDR3 size: 11 residues. V gave up 6 bases and J gave up 4 bases, with 6 bases separating them. This chain's CDR3 is CASSPGETQYF. The DNA of the CDR3 is TGTGCCAGTAGCCCAGGAGAGACCCAGTACTTC.

The gene calls are TRBV6-1 and TRBJ1-2, with D maybe TRBD1 (6 bases). The CDR3 consists of 15 residues. Germline CDR1 is MNHNS and CDR2 is SASEGT. The V end was cut by 2 bases, the J end by 6 bases, with 16 bases between. This CDR3 reads CASSELWGGDDGYTF. In DNA, the CDR3 is TGTGCCAGCAGTGAATTGTGGGGGGGCGACGATGGCTACACCTTC.

J is TRBJ2-5 and V is TRBV6-5; D perhaps matches TRBD2 (7 bases). The end of the DNA fits TRBJ2-7 better, so the J call may be wrong. This CDR3 spans 15 amino acids. CDR1 is MNHEY and CDR2 is SVGAGI in the germline V gene. CDR3 sequence reads: CASSYEGGARGEQYF. As DNA, the CDR3 is TGTGCCAGCAGTTACGAGGGGGGGGCCAGGGGCGAGCAGTACTTC.

The genes are TRBV19 and TRBJ1-1; 7 bases agree with TRBD1. This CDR3 is 13 amino acids long. CDR1 and CDR2 (germline): LNHDA, SQIVND (reference sequence). V dropped 6 bases and J dropped 11; count of bases not matched to a gene: 12. CDR3 DNA sequence: TGTGCCAGTAGCGAGGGGGCGGTGAAGAGGGCTTTCTTT. Translating it yields CASSEGAVKRAFF. Drawing the rest from reference TRBV19 and TRBJ1-1, the complete variable domain is DGGITQSPKYLFRKEGQNVTLSCEQNLNHDAMYWYRQDPGQGLRLIYYSQIVNDFQKGDIAEGYSVSREKKESFPLTVTSAQKNPTAFYLCASSEGAVKRAFFGQGTRLTVV.

V and J are TRBV11-3 and TRBJ2-7, with 7 positions matching TRBD1. This CDR3 contains 15 residues. Germline trimming cut 6 bases from V and 10 bases from J; bases unmatched to any gene: 18. Germline CDR1 is SGHNT and CDR2 is YENEEA. The CDR3 DNA reads TGTGCCAGCAGAACTACTTCCTCCAAGGACAGGCGTCAGTACTTC. Protein sequence: CASRTTSSKDRRQYF.

The chain is built from TRBV7-6 and TRBJ2-5; TRBD1 matches 9 bases. This CDR3 has 18 amino acids. Germline CDR1 is SGHVS and CDR2 is FNYEAQ. V lost 5 bases, J lost 1 base, and 14 bases stayed unmatched. The CDR3 bases are TGTGCCAGCAGCCAAGACCGGGACAGGGAGATCCTCCAAGAGACCCAGTACTTC. As protein: CASSQDRDREILQETQYF. Using reference TRBV7-6 and TRBJ2-5 for the parts outside the CDR3, the full variable domain is GAGVSQSPRYKVTKRGQDVALRCDPISGHVSLYWYRQALGQGPEFLTYFNYEAQQDKSGLPNDRFSAERPEGSISTLTIQRTEQRDSAMYRCASSQDRDREILQETQYFGPGTRLLVL.

This chain uses TRBV6-1 with TRBJ2-1; 8 positions agree with TRBD2. The CDR3 runs 15 residues. V lost 4 bases and J lost 5; bases outside the gene matches: 7. Germline-derived CDR1 and CDR2 are MNHNS and SASEGT. The DNA for the CDR3 is TGTGCCAGCAGTGGAGCTAGCGGGTCCCACAATGAGCAGTTCTTC. Its protein is CASSGASGSHNEQFF.

The chain joins TRBV5-1 to TRBJ2-7; TRBD1 aligns across 11 bases. V dropped 4 bases and J dropped 3; count of bases not matched to a gene: 6. This CDR3 contains 15 residues. Per the germline V gene, CDR1 is SGHRS and CDR2 is YFSETQ. CDR3 amino acids: CASSPWDRGVYEQYF. CDR3 bases: TGCGCCAGCAGCCCGTGGGACAGGGGGGTCTACGAGCAGTACTTC.